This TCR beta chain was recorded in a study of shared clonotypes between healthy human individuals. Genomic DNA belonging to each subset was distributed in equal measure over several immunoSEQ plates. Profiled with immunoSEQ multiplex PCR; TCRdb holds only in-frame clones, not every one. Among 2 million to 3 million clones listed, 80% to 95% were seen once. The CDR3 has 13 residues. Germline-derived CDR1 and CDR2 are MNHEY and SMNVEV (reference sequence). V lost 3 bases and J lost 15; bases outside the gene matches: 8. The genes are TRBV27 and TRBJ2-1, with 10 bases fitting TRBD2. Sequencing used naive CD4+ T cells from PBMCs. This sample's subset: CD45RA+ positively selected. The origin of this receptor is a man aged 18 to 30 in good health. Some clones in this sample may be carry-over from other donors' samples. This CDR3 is CASSLRTSGALFF. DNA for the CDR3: TGTGCCAGCAGTTTGCGGACTAGCGGCGCTCTGTTCTTC.